The 8 T cell receptor beta chains below come from one sample, sequenced in a study of T cells expressing NK-cell markers. TCRdb reprocessed the 5' RACE reads and stores each CDR3 protein as one record, lacking DNA. Reported are 550,000 to 600,000 distinct CDR3 sequences; the ten largest clones contain roughly 3.6%. The sequenced material came from blood T cells: a sorted CD56 or NKG2C T cell subset, CD4+ or CD8+ T cells, or bulk PBMC T cells (not recorded which). Receptors originate from a man younger than 35 in good health.

The gene calls are TRBV12-3 or TRBV12-4 and TRBJ2-3; no DNA is available, so the TRBD1 call from TCRdb remains unchecked. The CDR3 covers 18 residues. The chain's CDR3 is CASTADRPVRRSTDTQYF.

This rearrangement joins TRBV29-1 to TRBJ1-1. This CDR3 region has 12 residues. CDR1 and CDR2 (germline): SQVTM, ANQGSEA. CDR3 loop: CSVEYMPGEAFF.

The chain carries TRBV20-1 and TRBJ1-6; the D gene TCRdb calls, TRBD1, cannot be checked with no DNA. The CDR3 spans 14 residues. CDR1 DFQATT and CDR2 SNEGSKA come from the germline V gene (reference sequence). CDR3 loop: CSASPPSYNSPLHF.

The chain uses TRBV29-1 and TRBJ2-4; no DNA is available, so the TRBD1 call from TCRdb remains unchecked. The CDR3 extends over 17 amino acids. From germline, CDR1 is SQVTM and CDR2 ANQGSEA. The CDR3 region is CSVEGPGGTLGKNIQYF. The full variable domain, with the rest looked up from reference TRBV29-1 and TRBJ2-4, is SAVISQKPSRDICQRGTSLTIQCQVDSQVTMMFWYRQQPGQSLTLIATANQGSEATYESGFVIDKFPISRPNLTFSTLTVSNMSPEDSSIYLCSVEGPGGTLGKNIQYFGAGTRLSVL.

V usage is TRBV6-1 and J usage is TRBJ2-3; the D call of TRBD2 rests on TCRdb alone, since no DNA is present to check it. Per germline, CDR1 MNHNS and CDR2 SASEGT. The length of the CDR3 is 12 residues. The CDR3 loop is CATRSPGGPPDF.

This rearrangement joins TRBV7-6 to TRBJ1-2. CDR3 length: 14 residues. Germline V gene data show CDR1 as SGHVS and CDR2 as FNYEAQ. CDR3 sequence: CASSLVSDGNGYTF.

CDR3 sequence reads: CASNPRRGRRVTDTQYF. The chain links TRBV28 to TRBJ2-3; TCRdb gives TRBD2 as the D gene, but with no DNA this cannot be confirmed. CDR1 is MDHEN and CDR2 is SYDVKM in the germline V gene. The CDR3 loop spans 17 amino acids.

The V call is TRBV5-1, the J call TRBJ2-7. The CDR3 is 13 residues long. CDR1 is SGHRS and CDR2 is YFSETQ in the germline V gene. The CDR3 loop reads CASSLEVAYEQYF.